The present TCR beta chain was sequenced within a study of regulatory T cells in long-lasting Graves disease (TCRdb year 2021). Some background on the complete study: Antithyroid drugs had been taken for less than 3 months by newly diagnosed Graves' disease patients. Peripheral blood TCR sequencing and RNA sequencing compared persistent Graves' disease patients with newly diagnosed Graves' disease patients. The study was registered as a clinical trial and conducted in China. A total of approximately 35 samples underwent TCR sequencing: about 13 from persistent and around 20 from newly diagnosed Graves' disease patients. Overall results and qualifications from the work: Sequencing and analysis were restricted to the TCR beta chain. Only peripheral blood was studied, because thyroid tissue, the primary lesion, was inaccessible. The authors acknowledged the small sample size as a limitation that may reduce accuracy. Compared with newly diagnosed patients, persistent Graves' disease patients had lower TCR Shannon entropy and fewer highly expanded clones, which suggests clonal expansion. Preferential use of TRBV28, TRBJ1-2 and TRBJ2-5 was observed in persistent disease, whereas TRBV20-1 and TRBJ2-1 were favored in newly diagnosed disease. More public clonotypes were shared among persistent patients (2,741) than among newly diagnosed patients (roughly 1,000).

The library relied on multiplex PCR. Sequencing instrument: Illumina HiSeq 4000. iRepertoire HTBI primers and Arm-PCR amplification of CDR3 regions were used to construct TCR beta libraries. Before sequencing, the PCR products underwent gel purification. In the source study's methods: Gene usage analysis of CDR3 amino acid clonotypes relied on the roughly 60 TRBV and 14 TRBJ segments identified across samples. Filtered high-quality paired reads were merged into contigs using COPE and FqMerger. BLAST was used to align contigs to the IMGT TRBV, TRBD and TRBJ reference genes, and CDR3 was defined following IMGT. Any clonotype with a frequency above 0.1% was classified as a highly expanded clone. Shannon entropy served as the measure of repertoire diversity, while the Gini coefficient captured V-J evenness. Clonotypes shared by more than one individual were considered public. TCRdb ran its own pipeline on the public reads, namely fastp trimming at Q25 and MiXCR clone calling, and kept in-frame beta chains. Each record represents a unique CDR3 protein, reported with the most common genes and DNA among its rows. The authors' filters were not applied to this entry. This sample gives over 350,000 distinct CDR3 sequences in total; less than 15% of them show up just once. The ten largest clones represent around a sixth of the sample.

V is shortened by 2 bases, J by 0 bases, and the region joining them spans 16 bases. From the germline V gene, CDR1 is KGHDR and CDR2 is SFDVKD. The CDR3, from cysteine to phenylalanine, totals 18 residues. The entry retains the CDR3 DNA only, 54 bases that are in frame from base 1. Reading the label with the study, this specimen's time point is: newly diagnosed GD, antithyroid drugs for less than 3 months. For both TCR sequencing and RNA sequencing, RNA was extracted from PBMCs in TRIzol. The diagnosis of Graves' disease followed American Thyroid Association guidelines. Patients for the study were recruited at an endocrinology department in Xi'an, China. From each patient, around 9 milliliters of peripheral blood was collected into an EDTA anticoagulant tube. Ficoll Paque Plus density gradient separation was used to isolate PBMCs, and no additional T cell sorting was done. An Agilent 2100 Bioanalyzer and agarose gel were used to check RNA quality, and a NanoDrop 2000 was used to measure RNA concentration.

As concerns this clonotype: There is no known antigen for this receptor. It has no much larger one-base neighbor in the sample; base qualities were not kept.

The sample was also linked to a second study, of T cells in Graves' hyperthyroidism and ophthalmopathy. The other study reports the following: Stable Graves' hyperthyroidism was defined as the absence of progression to ophthalmopathy over 18 months of follow-up. Hyperthyroidism patients were aged 18 to 65 years and newly diagnosed, with disease duration of less than 2 months. The study excluded patients with uncontrolled infections, other autoimmune diseases, pregnancy or lactation. Diagnoses relied on clinical symptoms, serum thyroxine and TRAb, thyroid ultrasound and orbital computed tomography. A first-round RT-PCR of the TCR CDR3 used the HTBI primer set with the Qiagen OneStep RT-PCR kit. Blood samples also contained most of the expanded thyroid clonotypes (frequency above 0.001), which suggests that blood repertoires may reflect thyroid immune responses. A 13 V-J signature model separated ophthalmopathy from stable hyperthyroidism, with roughly 88% sensitivity and roughly 81% specificity in cross-validation and 80%/75% in testing. During validation, the model predicted progression to ophthalmopathy a median of about 5.9 months ahead of onset, with almost 71% sensitivity and 72% to 85% specificity. A discovery cohort of about 100 patients, roughly 43 with Graves' ophthalmopathy and about 58 with stable Graves' hyperthyroidism, was used to find distinguishing TCR V-J signatures. Prospective prediction of ophthalmopathy was tested in an independent validation cohort of 18 to 20 hyperthyroidism patients and some 17 patients who later progressed to ophthalmopathy. For training and testing, the 100 or so patients in the discovery cohort were randomly divided in a 7:3 ratio. In addition, the study compared T-cell repertoires in thyroid tissue and in blood from about 6 Graves' hyperthyroidism patients. After blood sampling, hyperthyroidism patients were treated with methimazole at a starting dose of 30 mg daily, and ophthalmopathy patients were treated with high-dose intravenous methylprednisolone. Libraries were constructed in a second round of multiplex PCR, after which size selection and purification were carried out. Libraries were sequenced paired-end with 100 bp reads on an Illumina HiSeq2000. SOAPnuke was used to process the raw data, removing reads that contained adapters or uncalled bases, had a mean Phred below 15, or lacked an exact match to the constant primer or identifier. High-quality paired reads were merged using COPE v1.2.5, and each unique nucleotide sequence was defined as a clonotype. MiTCR v1.1 was used to align clonotypes to the IMGT TRBV, TRBD and TRBJ reference segments. Only V-J combinations with frequency above 0.0001, covering 99% to 99.2% of repertoires, were analysed. The TCS score was defined as the ratio of F50 (clonal expansion) to E x V (chaos), calculated using BLOSUM62-based TCRdist between CDR3 peptides within each V-J. Welch's t-statistics and random forest reduced around 510 V-J features to around 14, which were used in a naive Bayes classifier (R e1071). No statistical method was used to fix the sample size in advance, and group allocation was not hidden from the investigators. The paper reports TCR Vbeta CDR3 sequencing of 140 or so peripheral blood samples: around 41 ophthalmopathy, about 75 hyperthyroidism and around 17 progressor patients.

This TCR derives from a woman between 45 and 65 years old with Graves disease. Donor details come from another sample of the same person, matched by shared clones. The sequencing here drew on peripheral blood mononuclear cells (PBMCs), taken at new diagnosis, from a patient treated with antithyroid drugs. This receptor chain uses TRBV24-1 and TRBJ2-1; the D segment could be TRBD2, given 5 matching bases. The CDR3 region has the sequence CATSDSPLVGSSYNEQFF. The sequenced DNA is TGTGCCACCAGTGATTCCCCCCTAGTGGGGAGCTCCTACAATGAGCAGTTCTTC.